The 17 T cell receptor beta chains reported below all come from one sample, sequenced in a study of OX40 agonist ivuxolimab in advanced cancers. Some clones are missing from TCRdb's copy, which holds only in-frame ones; the method was immunoSEQ multiplex PCR. Here the sample spans over 85,000 clones, 80% to 85% being singletons. The sample was CD4+ or CD8+ T cells sorted from blood, taken in a trial of the OX40 agonist ivuxolimab. The origin of the receptors is an adult with an advanced solid tumor such as melanoma, head and neck, liver or kidney cancer.

The chain has TRBV6-6 and TRBJ1-1; possible D gene TRBD1, 5 bases. Per germline, CDR1 MNHNY and CDR2 SVGAGI (reference sequence). Trimming shortened V by 0 bases and J by 5 bases, and 16 bases separated the two germline ends. The CDR3 runs to 16 residues. CDR3 coding DNA: TGTGCCAGCAGTTACTCGGGACCGGGGATGGGAACTGAAGCTTTCTTT. Residues: CASSYSGPGMGTEAFF.

This chain uses TRBV7-4 with TRBJ1-5, with 8 bases identical to TRBD1. The V gene's germline CDR1 is SGHVT and CDR2 SQSDAQ. The length of the CDR3 is 15 residues. Losses at the gene ends were 5 bases for V and 3 bases for J; bases not matched to a gene: 6. CDR3 in DNA: TGTGCCAGCAGCACCCGGACAGGGATCAATCAGCCCCAGCATTTT. It translates to CASSTRTGINQPQHF. Full variable domain (rest looked up from reference TRBV7-4 and TRBJ1-5): GAGVSQSPRYKVAKRGRDVALRCDSISGHVTLYWYRQTLGQGSEVLTYSQSDAQRDKSGRPSGRFSAERPERSVSTLKIQRTEQGDSAVYLCASSTRTGINQPQHFGDGTRLSIL.

The chain uses TRBV28 and TRBJ2-3, with 7 nucleotides matching TRBD2. With V trimmed by 6 bases and J by 0 bases, 9 bases remained unmatched. The length of the CDR3 is 16 residues. Germline values: CDR1 MDHEN, CDR2 SYDVKM. The DNA for the CDR3 is TGTGCCAGCAGCTCGCCCGGGGGGTCTAGCACAGATACGCAGTATTTT. This codes for CASSSPGGSSTDTQYF.

The CDR3 loop is CASGRVPGELFF. The CDR3 nucleotides are TGTGCCAGCGGCAGGGTCCCCGGGGAGCTGTTTTTT. The rearrangement links TRBV25-1 to TRBJ2-2; a possible D gene is TRBD1 (5 bases). The V end lost 8 bases, the J end lost 6 bases, and 10 bases lay between the germline ends. Germline CDR1 MGHDK, CDR2 SYGVNS. The CDR3 consists of 12 residues. Together with reference TRBV25-1 and TRBJ2-2, the CDR3 gives the full variable domain: EADIYQTPRYLVIGTGKKITLECSQTMGHDKMYWYQQDPGMELHLIHYSYGVNSTEKGDLSSESTVSRIRTEHFPLTLESARPSHTSQYLCASGRVPGELFFGEGSRLTVL.

This clone occurred a few times. This chain connects TRBV5-1 to TRBJ2-2, with a weak D call TRBD1 (6 bases). The germline CDR1 and CDR2 sequences are SGHRS and YFSETQ. V lost 0 bases, J lost 2 bases, and 17 bases lay in between. The CDR3 runs 18 residues. CDR3 protein: CASSLGSTSGHNTGELFF. In DNA form, the CDR3 reads TGCGCCAGCAGCTTGGGCTCAACCTCGGGACACAACACCGGGGAGCTGTTTTTT. The whole variable domain, remainder taken from reference TRBV5-1 and TRBJ2-2, is KAGVTQTPRYLIKTRGQQVTLSCSPISGHRSVSWYQQTPGQGLQFLFEYFSETQRNKGNFPGRFSGRQFSNSRSEMNVSTLELGDSALYLCASSLGSTSGHNTGELFFGEGSRLTVL.

The chain has TRBV7-2 and TRBJ1-5; D unresolved. CDR3 length: 13 amino acids. Germline-derived CDR1 and CDR2 are SGHTA and FQGNSA. Trimming shortened V by 1 base and J by 9 bases, and 10 bases separated the two germline ends. The CDR3: CASSLDTLGPQHF. In DNA, the CDR3 is TGTGCCAGCAGCTTAGACACCCTGGGGCCCCAGCATTTT.

The V gene is TRBV6-9, the J gene TRBJ2-1; D remains ambiguous. Trimming removed 0 bases at V and 4 bases at J, with 13 bases between. Germline values: CDR1 MNHGY, CDR2 SVAAGI. The CDR3 extends over 16 amino acids. Here the CDR3 DNA reads TGTGCCAGCAGTTATTCGTACCAGGCAATATACAATGAGCAGTTCTTC. Translating it yields CASSYSYQAIYNEQFF.

CDR3 DNA sequence: TGCAGTGGGGGGAGAAAGGGTGAAGCTTTCTTT. It specifies CSGGRKGEAFF. The chain couples TRBV20-1 to TRBJ1-1, with D maybe TRBD1 (5 bases). Germline values: CDR1 DFQATT, CDR2 SNEGSKA (reference sequence). V was clipped by 7 bases and J by 7 bases, with 13 bases between them. This CDR3 spans 11 amino acids.

This chain uses TRBV7-3 with TRBJ2-1, with TRBD2 matching 12 bases. The length of the CDR3 is 17 residues. Per the germline V gene, CDR1 is SGHTA and CDR2 is FQGTGA. V was clipped by 3 bases and J by 9 bases; unmatched bases: 12. For the CDR3, the DNA is TGTGCCAGCAGCTTCCCTAGCCTAGCGGGGGGGCCTAGTGAGCAGTTCTTC. Protein sequence: CASSFPSLAGGPSEQFF. The full variable domain, completed using reference TRBV7-3 and TRBJ2-1, is GAGVSQTPSNKVTEKGKYVELRCDPISGHTALYWYRQSLGQGPEFLIYFQGTGAADDSGLPNDRFFAVRPEGSVSTLKIQRTERGDSAVYLCASSFPSLAGGPSEQFFGPGTRLTVL.

This sequence joins TRBV7-2 and TRBJ1-5; 12 bases are a match to TRBD1. The germline V gene has CDR1 SGHTA and CDR2 FQGNSA. Trimming took 5 bases from V and 6 from J; bases not matched to a gene: 5. The CDR3 contains 15 residues. The CDR3 loop is CASSLGQGAFQPQHF. The CDR3 DNA sequence: TGTGCCAGCAGCCTGGGACAGGGGGCTTTTCAGCCCCAGCATTTT. The full variable domain, its missing parts supplied by reference TRBV7-2 and TRBJ1-5, is GAGVSQSPSNKVTEKGKDVELRCDPISGHTALYWYRQSLGQGLEFLIYFQGNSAPDKSGLPSDRFSAERTGGSVSTLTIQRTQQEDSAVYLCASSLGQGAFQPQHFGDGTRLSIL.

This clone was seen a handful of times. The V call is TRBV5-6, the J call TRBJ1-4; no firm D call. Germline V lookup: CDR1 SGHDT, CDR2 YYEEEE. This CDR3 is 15 amino acids long. V shed 4 bases and J shed 8 bases, with 18 bases lying between them. CDR3 sequence reads: CASSGEGAGVEKLFF. The CDR3 nucleotides read TGTGCCAGCAGCGGGGAGGGCGCTGGTGTGGAAAAACTGTTTTTT.

The chain uses TRBV7-2 and TRBJ2-5; D gene unclear. Germline lookup yields CDR1 SGHTA and CDR2 FQGNSA. The V and J ends lost 0 bases and 2 bases respectively, with 7 bases between them. This CDR3 contains 14 residues. CDR3 amino acids: CASSLAARQETQYF. CDR3 in DNA: TGTGCCAGCAGCTTAGCGGCGCGGCAAGAGACCCAGTACTTC.

This clone is a singleton in its sample. V usage is TRBV27 and J usage is TRBJ2-2; 13 positions agree with TRBD2. This CDR3 has 17 amino acids. Germline CDR1 reads MNHEY; CDR2 reads SMNVEV (reference sequence). Trimming took 6 bases from V and 4 from J; bases not matched to a gene: 8. The CDR3, as DNA: TGTGCCAGCAGAGACTCACTAGCGGGGGGGCTCACCGGGGAGCTGTTTTTT. Translation gives CASRDSLAGGLTGELFF.

The chain recombines TRBV4-2 with TRBJ2-7; D is possibly TRBD2 (6 bases). V was shortened by 3 bases and J by 2 bases, with 8 bases between the two germline ends. The CDR3 sequence is 13 residues long. Germline loops: CDR1 LGHNA, CDR2 YNFKEQ. The CDR3 sequence is CASSHGGPYEQYF. The DNA of the CDR3 is TGTGCCAGCAGCCACGGAGGGCCCTACGAGCAGTACTTC.

The J gene is TRBJ1-1, the V gene TRBV7-3; D gene unclear. Looked up from germline, CDR1 is SGHTA and CDR2 is FQGTGA. The CDR3 runs to 15 residues. V was shortened by 5 bases and J by 1 base, with 14 bases between the two germline ends. The CDR3 loop reads CASSKGGPKNTEAFF. The CDR3, as DNA: TGTGCCAGCAGCAAAGGCGGCCCAAAGAACACTGAAGCTTTCTTT. The whole variable domain, filled in from reference TRBV7-3 and TRBJ1-1, reads GAGVSQTPSNKVTEKGKYVELRCDPISGHTALYWYRQSLGQGPEFLIYFQGTGAADDSGLPNDRFFAVRPEGSVSTLKIQRTERGDSAVYLCASSKGGPKNTEAFFGQGTRLTVV.

The chain combines TRBV6-1 with TRBJ1-1, with D hard to call. V was pared by 7 bases and J by 6 bases, with 12 bases between. Germline assignment: CDR1 MNHNS and CDR2 SASEGT. The CDR3 length is 12 residues. CDR3 DNA sequence: TGTGCCAGCATCCCAGGACCCCCTGAAGCTTTCTTT. This encodes CASIPGPPEAFF.

The V and J genes are TRBV28 and TRBJ2-7, with D hard to call. This CDR3 spans 14 amino acids. Germline V gene data show CDR1 as MDHEN and CDR2 as SYDVKM. Trimming removed 5 bases from V and 2 bases from J, with 13 bases in between. The CDR3 region has the DNA TGTGCCAGCAGTAAACTCGACAACCCCTACGAGCAGTACTTC. Translating it yields CASSKLDNPYEQYF.